This passage covers 3 T cell receptor beta chains from one sample sequenced in a study of human T cells and chemical hapten exposure. TCRdb passed the RACE reads through MiXCR, listing each CDR3 protein once. The sample yields about 98,000 distinct CDR3 sequences, 10% to 13% seen once. The sample's time point: pre-sensitization, week 0. The treatment is: therapeutic diphenylcyclopropenone sensitization with weekly scalp DPC. Source: whole blood, taken in connection with sensitization to the hapten diphenylcyclopropenone (DPC). All receptors derive from an older woman with alopecia areata. Some clones in this sample may be carry-over from other donors' samples.

The chain joins TRBV18 to TRBJ1-2; the D is unclear. V was clipped by 0 bases and J by 6 bases, with 8 bases between them. The CDR3 length is 13 residues. Germline V gene data show CDR1 as KGHSH and CDR2 as LQKENI. The chain's CDR3 is CASSPPSRDGYTF. The CDR3 nucleotides read TGTGCCAGCTCACCACCGTCCCGGGATGGCTACACCTTC.

This clonotype was counted many times. The J gene is TRBJ2-1, the V gene TRBV3-1; D ambiguous. V shed 0 bases and J shed 1 base, with 10 bases lying between them. CDR3 length equals 16 residues. The V gene's germline CDR1 is LGHDT and CDR2 YNNKEL (reference sequence). Here the CDR3 DNA reads TGTGCCAGCAGCCAAGAGTCGGGTTGGTCCTACAATGAGCAGTTCTTC. This encodes CASSQESGWSYNEQFF.

This clonotype has a count of ten or more. The CDR3 region has the DNA TGTGCCAGCAGCCAAACAGGGATTGGAGGGCCCCAGCATTTT. Translating it yields CASSQTGIGGPQHF. The chain combines TRBV3-1 with TRBJ1-5; D may be TRBD1 (6 bases). This CDR3 is built from 14 residues. V lost 2 bases to trimming and J lost 9 bases, with 14 bases between them. Germline CDR1 is LGHDT and CDR2 is YNNKEL (reference sequence).